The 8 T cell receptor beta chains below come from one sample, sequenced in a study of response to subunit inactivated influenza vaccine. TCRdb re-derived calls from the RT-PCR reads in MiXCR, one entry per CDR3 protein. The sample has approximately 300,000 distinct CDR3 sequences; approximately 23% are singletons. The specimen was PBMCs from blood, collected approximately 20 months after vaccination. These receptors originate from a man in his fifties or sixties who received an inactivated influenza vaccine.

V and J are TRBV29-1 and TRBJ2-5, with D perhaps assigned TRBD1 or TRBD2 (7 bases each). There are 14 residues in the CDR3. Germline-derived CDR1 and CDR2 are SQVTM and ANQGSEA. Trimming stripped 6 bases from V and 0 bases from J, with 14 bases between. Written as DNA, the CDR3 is TGCAGCGTCGGGGGGACAGAGTACCAAGAGACCCAGTACTTC. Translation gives CSVGGTEYQETQYF.

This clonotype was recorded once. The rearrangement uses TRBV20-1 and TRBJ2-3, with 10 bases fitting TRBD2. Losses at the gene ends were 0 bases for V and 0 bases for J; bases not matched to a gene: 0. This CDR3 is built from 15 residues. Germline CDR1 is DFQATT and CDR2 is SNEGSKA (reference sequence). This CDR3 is CSARELAGSTDTQYF. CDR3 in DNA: TGCAGTGCTAGAGAACTAGCGGGGAGCACAGATACGCAGTATTTT.

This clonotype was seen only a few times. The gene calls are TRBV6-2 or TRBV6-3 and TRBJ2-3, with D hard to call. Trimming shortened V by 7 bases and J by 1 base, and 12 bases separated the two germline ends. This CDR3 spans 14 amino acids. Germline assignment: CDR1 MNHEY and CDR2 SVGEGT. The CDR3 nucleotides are TGTGCCAGCATGGAGACGTTGGGCACAGATACGCAGTATTTT. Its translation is CASMETLGTDTQYF.

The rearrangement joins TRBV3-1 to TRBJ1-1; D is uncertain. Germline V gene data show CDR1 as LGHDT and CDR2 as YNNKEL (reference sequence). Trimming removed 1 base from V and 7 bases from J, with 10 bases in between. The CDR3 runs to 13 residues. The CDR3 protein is CASSQGSRGEAFF. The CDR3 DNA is TGTGCCAGCAGCCAAGGTTCGCGGGGTGAAGCTTTCTTT.

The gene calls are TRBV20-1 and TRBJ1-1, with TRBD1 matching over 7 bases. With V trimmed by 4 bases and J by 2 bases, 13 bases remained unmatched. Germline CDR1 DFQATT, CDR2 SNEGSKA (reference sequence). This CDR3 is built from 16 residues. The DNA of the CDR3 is TGCAGTGCTATTCATTCCTTCCGGGACAGAAACACTGAAGCTTTCTTT. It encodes CSAIHSFRDRNTEAFF.

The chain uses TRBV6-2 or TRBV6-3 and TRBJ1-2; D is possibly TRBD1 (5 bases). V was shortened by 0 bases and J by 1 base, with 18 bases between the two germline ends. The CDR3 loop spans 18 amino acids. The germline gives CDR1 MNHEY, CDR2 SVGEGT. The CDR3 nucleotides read TGTGCCAGCAGTTACTCGACCAACAGGATTTCGCTTAACTATGGCTACACCTTC. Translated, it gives CASSYSTNRISLNYGYTF.

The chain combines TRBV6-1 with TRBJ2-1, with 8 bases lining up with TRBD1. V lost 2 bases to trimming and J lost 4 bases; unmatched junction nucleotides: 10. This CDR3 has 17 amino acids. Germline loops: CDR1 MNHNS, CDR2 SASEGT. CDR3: CASSELPSGGLYNEQFF. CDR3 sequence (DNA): TGTGCCAGCAGTGAACTCCCCTCAGGGGGCCTTTACAATGAGCAGTTCTTC.

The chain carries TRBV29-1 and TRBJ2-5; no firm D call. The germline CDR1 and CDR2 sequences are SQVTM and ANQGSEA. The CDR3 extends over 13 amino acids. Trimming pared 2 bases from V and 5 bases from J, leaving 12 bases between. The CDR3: CSVESGGLETQYF. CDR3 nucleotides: TGCAGCGTTGAAAGTGGTGGGCTGGAGACCCAGTACTTC.